The text below deals with one T cell receptor (beta chain). The sample is drawn from a study of blood T cell repertoires in COVID-19. The overall study: COVID-19 samples, acute and convalescent, were from the United States, Italy and Spain. Sources were T cells, B-cell-depleted T cells, or PBMCs; the material itself was cDNA or gDNA.

Repertoires were generated with immunoSEQ multiplex PCR, while TCRdb's copy carries only in-frame clones and drops some. The sample consists of around 100,000 clones, roughly 90% of them appearing once. CDR1 SGHRS and CDR2 YFSETQ come from the germline V gene. V was clipped by 0 bases and J by 1 base, with 10 bases between them. This CDR3 has 16 amino acids. V and J are TRBV5-1 and TRBJ2-2; D call uncertain. The sequence came from a woman aged 50 to 60 with COVID-19, enrolled during active disease. Sequenced sample: peripheral blood. CDR3 DNA sequence: TGCGCCAGCAGCTTGGGGTCTCGAGAGAACACCGGGGAGCTGTTTTTT. It is translated as CASSLGSRENTGELFF.